This entry features one T cell receptor (beta chain) sequence. Its antigen is currently unknown. The ends lost 4 bases at V and 7 bases at J; junction bases unmatched: 4. The CDR3 totals 14 residues. CDR1 KGHSH and CDR2 LQKENI come from the germline V gene. Sampled while nominally healthy, donors likely had unrecorded immune exposures. The sample comes from a study of cytomegalovirus exposure and HLA in healthy donors. General study results and limits: HLA alleles showed associations with about 17,000 TCR beta sequences in a later analysis, at a 0.05 false discovery rate. Earlier analysis found most TCR beta V segments productive about 87% or about 30% of the time.

It was with 60 Vbeta and 13 Jbeta primers that the PCR ran. Measured with immunoSEQ multiplex PCR; TCRdb has only the in-frame clones, and not every one. The repertoire holds about 200,000 clones, with roughly 80% as singletons. V usage is TRBV18 and J usage is TRBJ1-4; the match to TRBD1 covers 9 bases. This TCR was recovered from a male donor in good health and CMV-seronegative. The sequenced material came from PBMCs. CDR3 bases: TGTGCCAGCTCACAGGACAGGGGTGGTGAAAAACTGTTTTTT. Its translation is CASSQDRGGEKLFF.